Given below is one T cell receptor (beta chain) in context. The antigen is unknown. Germline V gene sequence: CDR1 GTSNPN, CDR2 SVGIG (reference sequence). The ends were cut back, 4 bases at V and 5 bases at J, with 11 bases in the middle. CDR3 length equals 12 residues. The sample is drawn from a study of shared clonotypes between healthy human individuals. Overall study results and limits: Only a few donors were included, so the genetic and exposure-history diversity represented was limited. Clonotype sharing among donors was expected to depend on sequencing depth.

Replicate PCRs were loaded with approximately 310 ng DNA from unsorted PBMC, around 30,000 T cell genomes. In the original processing: Junction-only immunoSEQ sequences carried no quality scores, so filtering differed. This table comes from immunoSEQ multiplex PCR, and its TCRdb copy is limited to in-frame clones, with some not included. V, J and clone size reflect that table, while D and trimming were determined from the DNA. The table has about 560,000 clones, roughly 72% seen once. This rearrangement joins TRBV30 to TRBJ2-5; D uncertain. The sample was PBMCs. The receptor was derived from a woman aged 35 to 49 in good health. Some clones in this sample may be carry-over from other donors' samples. This chain's CDR3 is CAWTPSRETQYF. CDR3 DNA: TGTGCCTGGACCCCTTCGAGGGAGACCCAGTACTTC.